These T cell receptor beta chains were read from a single sample in a study of cytomegalovirus exposure and HLA in healthy donors. TCRdb's table, derived via immunoSEQ multiplex PCR, lists solely in-frame clones and lacks some. This sample has around 65,000 clones, with 68% found just once. Sequencing used PBMCs. The source is a man aged 35 to 55 in good health and CMV-seropositive. CDR3s include the opening cysteine and the closing phenylalanine or tryptophan. The D gene is left open where the match is weak. For some rows the clone size is stated as once, few or many, or as a class when expanded; others skip it.

V gene: TRBV6-1
clone size: once
D gene: -
J gene: TRBJ1-6
CDR3 DNA: TGTGCCAGCAGTGAAGGACAGGTGGACTATTCACCCCTCCACTTT
CDR3 protein: CASSEGQVDYSPLHF

V gene: TRBV19
clone size: -
D gene: TRBD1
J gene: TRBJ1-1
CDR3 DNA: TGTGCCAGTAGTTTCCAGGGACAGGGGAGGACTGAAGCTTTCTTT
CDR3 protein: CASSFQGQGRTEAFF

V gene: TRBV6-5
clone size: few
D gene: -
J gene: TRBJ2-2
CDR3 DNA: TGTGCCAGCAGTTACACCCTTGGTAGTCCCGGGGAGCTGTTTTTT
CDR3 protein: CASSYTLGSPGELFF

V gene: TRBV4-1
clone size: -
D gene: -
J gene: TRBJ1-1
CDR3 DNA: TGCGCCAGCAGCACGCAATGGGGGGGTGAAGCTTTCTTT
CDR3 protein: CASSTQWGGEAFF

V gene: TRBV19
clone size: -
D gene: TRBD1
J gene: TRBJ1-2
CDR3 DNA: TGTGCCAGTAGTGCGGACAGGGACTATGGCTACACCTTC
CDR3 protein: CASSADRDYGYTF

V gene: TRBV5-1
clone size: -
D gene: TRBD2
J gene: TRBJ2-3
CDR3 DNA: TGCGCCAGCAGCCCGGGGATAGCGGGTCATGGGGCAGATACGCAGTATTTT
CDR3 protein: CASSPGIAGHGADTQYF

V gene: TRBV6-6
clone size: -
D gene: -
J gene: TRBJ1-2
CDR3 DNA: TGTGCCAGCAGTTACTCGTCTCCGGTCGGCTACACCTTC
CDR3 protein: CASSYSSPVGYTF

V gene: TRBV11-3
clone size: few
D gene: TRBD1
J gene: TRBJ2-4
CDR3 DNA: TGTGCCAGCAGCCCAACAGGGGGCGCTTTATCCAAAAACATTCAGTACTTC
CDR3 protein: CASSPTGGALSKNIQYF

V gene: TRBV25-1
clone size: -
D gene: TRBD1
J gene: TRBJ2-5
CDR3 DNA: TGTGCCAGCATTTCAGGGGGCGCGGAAGAGACCCAGTACTTC
CDR3 protein: CASISGGAEETQYF

V gene: TRBV6-6
clone size: -
D gene: -
J gene: TRBJ1-1
CDR3 DNA: TGTGCCAGCAGTTACTCTGCGCGGGAAGCTTTCTTT
CDR3 protein: CASSYSAREAFF

V gene: TRBV13
clone size: -
D gene: -
J gene: TRBJ2-2
CDR3 DNA: TGTGCCAGCAGCTCCAGTAGATGGGGGGGCCTCTACACCGGGGAGCTGTTTTTT
CDR3 protein: CASSSSRWGGLYTGELFF

V gene: TRBV6-1
clone size: -
D gene: TRBD1
J gene: TRBJ2-2
CDR3 DNA: TGTGCCCTCAGGACAGGGGAGGCCGGGGAGCTGTTTTTT
CDR3 protein: CALRTGEAGELFF

V gene: TRBV30
clone size: -
D gene: TRBD2
J gene: TRBJ2-3
CDR3 DNA: TGTGCCTGGAACAGCGGGAGTGTAAATACGCAGTATTTT
CDR3 protein: CAWNSGSVNTQYF

V gene: TRBV5-4
clone size: -
D gene: TRBD1
J gene: TRBJ1-1
CDR3 DNA: TGTGCCAGCAGCCCGGGACAGGGCGGAATGAACACTGAAGCTTTCTTT
CDR3 protein: CASSPGQGGMNTEAFF

V gene: TRBV10-3
clone size: -
D gene: TRBD2
J gene: TRBJ2-3
CDR3 DNA: TGTGCCATCAGTGTCGGAGCGGGAGGGAGGGCAGATACGCAGTATTTT
CDR3 protein: CAISVGAGGRADTQYF

V gene: TRBV27
clone size: -
D gene: TRBD1
J gene: TRBJ2-7
CDR3 DNA: TGTGCCAGCAGTTTCGCCACCGGGACAGACTACGAGCAGTACTTC
CDR3 protein: CASSFATGTDYEQYF

V gene: TRBV2
clone size: -
D gene: -
J gene: TRBJ2-7
CDR3 DNA: TGTGCCAGCAGCCCCCTGGGAGACGAGCAGTACTTC
CDR3 protein: CASSPLGDEQYF

V gene: TRBV6-1
clone size: -
D gene: -
J gene: TRBJ2-2
CDR3 DNA: TGTGCCAGCAAGATTAATCAGGGTGGCGCCGGGGAGCTGTTTTTT
CDR3 protein: CASKINQGGAGELFF

V gene: TRBV2
clone size: -
D gene: -
J gene: TRBJ2-3
CDR3 DNA: TGTGCCAGCAGTGAACTCGGCGGGAAAGACACAGATACGCAGTATTTT
CDR3 protein: CASSELGGKDTDTQYF

V gene: TRBV19
clone size: few
D gene: TRBD1
J gene: TRBJ1-5
CDR3 DNA: TGTGCCAGTAGTTCCGGGACAGGGTACAATCAGCCCCAGCATTTT
CDR3 protein: CASSSGTGYNQPQHF

V gene: TRBV2
clone size: once
D gene: TRBD1
J gene: TRBJ2-1
CDR3 DNA: TGTGCCAGCACGGAGCAGGGGGTCTACAATGAGCAGTTCTTC
CDR3 protein: CASTEQGVYNEQFF

V gene: TRBV7-2
clone size: -
D gene: -
J gene: TRBJ1-2
CDR3 DNA: TGTGCCAGCAGCTACGATCCTCGACAGGCATATAGCTATGGCTACACCTTC
CDR3 protein: CASSYDPRQAYSYGYTF

V gene: TRBV4-1
clone size: once
D gene: TRBD2
J gene: TRBJ2-7
CDR3 DNA: TGCGCCAGCAGCCACCCTAGCGGGAGCTTCGGCGAGCAGTACTTC
CDR3 protein: CASSHPSGSFGEQYF

V gene: TRBV2
clone size: -
D gene: -
J gene: TRBJ1-5
CDR3 DNA: TGTGCCAGCAGCCCAGGTTATAGCAATCAGCCCCAGCATTTT
CDR3 protein: CASSPGYSNQPQHF

V gene: TRBV15
clone size: -
D gene: -
J gene: TRBJ1-5
CDR3 DNA: TGTGCCACCAGAGCGGACCACTATTCTAGCGAGCCCCAGCATTTT
CDR3 protein: CATRADHYSSEPQHF

V gene: TRBV28
clone size: -
D gene: -
J gene: TRBJ1-1
CDR3 DNA: TGTGCCAGCAGTTTCAGGGGAATCACTGAAGCTTTCTTT
CDR3 protein: CASSFRGITEAFF

V gene: TRBV14
clone size: -
D gene: -
J gene: TRBJ2-3
CDR3 DNA: TGTGCCAGCAGCCAAAGTGCGACGCAGTATTTT
CDR3 protein: CASSQSATQYF

V gene: TRBV19
clone size: -
D gene: -
J gene: TRBJ2-3
CDR3 DNA: TGTGCCAGTAAGGGGAGGACTAGCACAGATACGCAGTATTTT
CDR3 protein: CASKGRTSTDTQYF

V gene: TRBV5-1
clone size: few
D gene: TRBD2
J gene: TRBJ2-3
CDR3 DNA: TGCGCCAGCAGCTTGGCCGGGGGACTAGCGGGGGCTTACACAGATACGCAGTATTTT
CDR3 protein: CASSLAGGLAGAYTDTQYF

V gene: TRBV7-9
clone size: once
D gene: TRBD2
J gene: TRBJ2-1
CDR3 DNA: TGTGCCAGCAGCCCTATACTAGCGGAAGACAATGAGCAGTTCTTC
CDR3 protein: CASSPILAEDNEQFF

V gene: TRBV27
clone size: -
D gene: -
J gene: TRBJ1-1
CDR3 DNA: TGTGCCAGCAGAACAGGGTCCTTGAACACTGAAGCTTTCTTT
CDR3 protein: CASRTGSLNTEAFF

V gene: TRBV27
clone size: -
D gene: TRBD1
J gene: TRBJ2-1
CDR3 DNA: TGTGCCAGCAGTTCGTCCAGGACAGGGATGTACAATGAGCAGTTCTTC
CDR3 protein: CASSSSRTGMYNEQFF

V gene: TRBV30
clone size: -
D gene: TRBD2
J gene: TRBJ2-3
CDR3 DNA: TGTGCCTGGAATAGAATAGCGGGAGCAGATACGCAGTATTTT
CDR3 protein: CAWNRIAGADTQYF

V gene: TRBV7-3
clone size: -
D gene: TRBD1
J gene: TRBJ1-2
CDR3 DNA: TGTGCCAGCAGCAACCGGGACAGGGAATTTAACTATGGCTACACCTTC
CDR3 protein: CASSNRDREFNYGYTF

V gene: TRBV19
clone size: few
D gene: -
J gene: TRBJ1-3
CDR3 DNA: TGTGCCAGTAGTAAGGACGGACTCTCTGGAAACACCATATATTTT
CDR3 protein: CASSKDGLSGNTIYF

V gene: TRBV5-1
clone size: -
D gene: -
J gene: TRBJ1-2
CDR3 DNA: TGCGCCAGCAAAACAGGGATCAGTGGCTACACCTTC
CDR3 protein: CASKTGISGYTF